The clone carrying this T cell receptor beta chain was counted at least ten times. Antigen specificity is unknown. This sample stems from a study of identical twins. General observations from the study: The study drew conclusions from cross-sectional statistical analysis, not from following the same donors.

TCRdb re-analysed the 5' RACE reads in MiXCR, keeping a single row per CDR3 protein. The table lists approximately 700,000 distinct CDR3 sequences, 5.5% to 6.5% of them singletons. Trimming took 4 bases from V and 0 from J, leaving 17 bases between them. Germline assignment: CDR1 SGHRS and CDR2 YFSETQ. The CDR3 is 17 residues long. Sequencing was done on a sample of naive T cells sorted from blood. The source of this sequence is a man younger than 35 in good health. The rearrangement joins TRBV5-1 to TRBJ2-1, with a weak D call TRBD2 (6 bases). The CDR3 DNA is TGCGCCAGCAGCCGACGGGACTCTCAGAGCTCCTACAATGAGCAGTTCTTC. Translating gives CASSRRDSQSSYNEQFF. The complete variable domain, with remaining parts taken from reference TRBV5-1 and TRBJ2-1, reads KAGVTQTPRYLIKTRGQQVTLSCSPISGHRSVSWYQQTPGQGLQFLFEYFSETQRNKGNFPGRFSGRQFSNSRSEMNVSTLELGDSALYLCASSRRDSQSSYNEQFFGPGTRLTVL.